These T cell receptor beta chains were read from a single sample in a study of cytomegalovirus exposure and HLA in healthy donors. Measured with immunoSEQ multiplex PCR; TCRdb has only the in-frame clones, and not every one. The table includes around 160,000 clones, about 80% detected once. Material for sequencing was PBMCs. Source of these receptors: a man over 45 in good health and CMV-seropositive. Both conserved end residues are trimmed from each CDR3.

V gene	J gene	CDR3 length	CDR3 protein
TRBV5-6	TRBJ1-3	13	ASSLWAGPGNTIY
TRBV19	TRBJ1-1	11	ASTGGAGTEAF
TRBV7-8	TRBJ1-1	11	ASSETENTEAF
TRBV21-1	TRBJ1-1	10	AVGEGNTEAF
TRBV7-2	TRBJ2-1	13	ASSLGAGAPNEQF
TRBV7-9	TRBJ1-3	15	ASSIGTAFGSGNTIY
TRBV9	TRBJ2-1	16	ASSAPSGAADFKGKQF
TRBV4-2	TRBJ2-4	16	ASSQEREGTSGTNIQY
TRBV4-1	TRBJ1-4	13	ASSQPRPGGEKLF
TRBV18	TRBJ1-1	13	ASSPLTGMDTEAF
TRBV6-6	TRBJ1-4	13	ASSFGARGNEKLF
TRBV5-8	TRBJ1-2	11	ASSLPGRYGYT